These 27 T cell receptor beta chains were all obtained from the same sample, sequenced in a study of shared clonotypes between healthy human individuals. Produced via immunoSEQ multiplex PCR; TCRdb's table is partial and in-frame only. The sample records about 2 million clones, about 95% being singletons. Naive-designated CD8 cells lacked CD45RO, were positively enriched for CCR7, and omitted terminally differentiated effector memory CD45RA+ cells. The material sequenced was naive CD8+ T cells sorted from blood. The receptors were gathered from a man aged 18-30 years in good health.

This chain uses TRBV27 with TRBJ2-7; 7 bases are a match to TRBD1. CDR1 is MNHEY and CDR2 is SMNVEV in the germline V gene (reference sequence). The ends lost 5 bases at V and 5 bases at J; junction bases unmatched: 12. The CDR3 consists of 15 residues. The CDR3 spells CASSEIQGYVHEQYF. The CDR3 DNA follows: TGTGCCAGCAGTGAAATACAGGGGTATGTCCACGAGCAGTACTTC.

The chain combines TRBV29-1 with TRBJ1-3, with D tentatively TRBD1 (6 bases). Germline CDR1 is SQVTM and CDR2 is ANQGSEA. Between the trimmed V and J ends, which lost 7 bases and 0 bases, there was a span of 13 bases. The CDR3 loop spans 14 amino acids. The CDR3 DNA reads TGCAGCGCTAACCTCAGGGGCTCTGGAAACACCATATATTTT. Its protein product is CSANLRGSGNTIYF.

Of note for this clone: Other DNA sequences of this sample code for an identical CDR3. The J gene is TRBJ2-1, the V gene TRBV4-3; TRBD2 aligns across 8 bases. The V gene's germline CDR1 is LGHNA and CDR2 YSLEER. Germline trimming cut 0 bases from V and 7 bases from J; bases unmatched to any gene: 8. This CDR3 spans 16 amino acids. The CDR3 DNA reads TGCGCCAGCAGCCAAGATTCGAGCGGGAGTTATAATGAGCAGTTCTTC. This codes for CASSQDSSGSYNEQFF.

Remarks on this clone: Different DNA sequences within this sample yield the same CDR3. CDR3 amino acids: CASSPGQGRGYTF. CDR3 nucleotide sequence: TGTGCCAGCAGCCCTGGACAGGGACGTGGCTACACCTTC. The V and J genes are TRBV7-2 and TRBJ1-2, with 8 bases aligning to TRBD1. CDR3 length equals 13 residues. The germline V gene has CDR1 SGHTA and CDR2 FQGNSA. V lost 5 bases and J lost 7; bases outside the gene matches: 6.

The chain uses TRBV14 and TRBJ1-2, with 8 bases aligning to TRBD1. V shed 6 bases, J shed 0 bases, and the junction held 3 bases outside the gene matches. The germline gives CDR1 SGHDN, CDR2 FVKESK. The CDR3 loop spans 14 amino acids. The DNA for the CDR3 is TGTGCCAGCAGGAGGACAGGGTCTAACTATGGCTACACCTTC. Translated: CASRRTGSNYGYTF.

This clone came up once. The chain recombines TRBV7-9 with TRBJ2-7; 8 bases are a match to TRBD2. The CDR3 totals 17 residues. The V gene end was trimmed by 5 bases and the J gene end by 4 bases; junction bases not matched to a gene: 16. Looked up from germline, CDR1 is SEHNR and CDR2 is FQNEAQ (reference sequence). CDR3 coding DNA: TGTGCCAGCAGCCACCAATTAGCGGGACTGGGTCAGTACGAGCAGTACTTC. It specifies CASSHQLAGLGQYEQYF.

This sequence joins TRBV5-1 and TRBJ2-1, with no clear D. This CDR3 spans 14 amino acids. Trimming cost V 3 bases and J 6 bases, with 13 bases left between them. Germline assignment: CDR1 SGHRS and CDR2 YFSETQ. CDR3 DNA sequence: TGCGCCAGCAGCTGGGAAATACCAACCAATGAGCAGTTCTTC. Its translation: CASSWEIPTNEQFF. The variable domain in full, with the rest retrieved from reference TRBV5-1 and TRBJ2-1, is KAGVTQTPRYLIKTRGQQVTLSCSPISGHRSVSWYQQTPGQGLQFLFEYFSETQRNKGNFPGRFSGRQFSNSRSEMNVSTLELGDSALYLCASSWEIPTNEQFFGPGTRLTVL.

This chain joins TRBV11-2 and TRBJ2-2; 9 positions agree with TRBD1. Germline V gives CDR1 SGHAT, CDR2 FQNNGV. The V gene end was trimmed by 5 bases and the J gene end by 0 bases; junction bases not matched to a gene: 10. CDR3 length: 18 residues. In DNA form, the CDR3 reads TGTGCCAGCAGCCCGAGGAAGGACAGGGGAACGAACACCGGGGAGCTGTTTTTT. It encodes CASSPRKDRGTNTGELFF.

The V call is TRBV29-1, the J call TRBJ2-7, with D possibly being TRBD1 or TRBD2 (6 bases each). CDR3 size: 12 residues. V shed 6 bases and J shed 7 bases, with 16 bases lying between them. Germline V gives CDR1 SQVTM, CDR2 ANQGSEA. CDR3 in DNA: TGCAGCGTCGGAAGGGGGGCGGGGGAGCAGTACTTC. This gives the protein CSVGRGAGEQYF.

The chain combines TRBV5-1 with TRBJ2-3; 8 bases map to TRBD2. Unmatched junction bases numbered 16, after V lost 3 bases and J lost 4 bases. This CDR3 contains 18 residues. The germline V gene encodes CDR1 SGHRS and CDR2 YFSETQ. CDR3 nucleotides: TGCGCCAGCAGCTCCTCCCTGGAAGTAGCGGGGCCCGCAGATACGCAGTATTTT. Protein sequence: CASSSSLEVAGPADTQYF.

This chain joins TRBV7-9 and TRBJ1-2; D is possibly TRBD1 (6 bases). Germline V CDR1 and CDR2: SEHNR, FQNEAQ (reference sequence). V was clipped by 5 bases and J by 4 bases, with 14 bases between them. This CDR3 comprises 14 residues. CDR3 residues: CASSLSGTIYGYTF. In DNA form, the CDR3 reads TGTGCCAGCAGCCTCTCCGGGACAATCTATGGCTACACCTTC.

The rearrangement joins TRBV19 to TRBJ2-1; 8 bases are a match to TRBD2. CDR3 size: 17 residues. After removal of 8 bases from V and 8 bases from J, the junction contained 20 bases not matched to a gene. The V gene's germline CDR1 is LNHDA and CDR2 SQIVND (reference sequence). CDR3 in DNA: TGTGCCAGTGGAGACCGGACCGGGACTAGAGTCGCGGATGAGCAGTTCTTC. This codes for CASGDRTGTRVADEQFF.

This chain uses TRBV4-1 with TRBJ1-3; possibly TRBD1 for D (5 bases). The CDR3 totals 16 residues. Trimming left V 3 bases short and J 0 bases short, with 12 bases between. Looked up from germline, CDR1 is MGHRA and CDR2 is YSYEKL. The CDR3 reads CASSQTVQVSGNTIYF. CDR3 sequence (DNA): TGCGCCAGCAGCCAGACGGTACAGGTCTCTGGAAACACCATATATTTT.

Comments on this clone: Additional DNA sequences in this sample encode the identical CDR3. The gene calls are TRBV6-5 and TRBJ2-7; D uncertain. V lost 2 bases and J 1 base, leaving 9 bases between the germline ends. In germline, CDR1 is MNHEY, CDR2 SVGAGI. CDR3 length equals 14 residues. The CDR3 reads CASSYGDGSYEQYF. For the CDR3, the DNA is TGTGCCAGCAGTTACGGTGACGGATCCTACGAGCAGTACTTC.

The rearrangement joins TRBV27 to TRBJ2-7; D is undetermined. Germline V lookup: CDR1 MNHEY, CDR2 SMNVEV (reference sequence). CDR3 size: 14 residues. The V and J ends lost 5 bases and 3 bases respectively, with 14 bases between them. The CDR3 protein is CASSPSPHGYEQYF. The DNA of the CDR3 is TGTGCCAGCAGTCCATCCCCACACGGCTACGAGCAGTACTTC.

The chain employs TRBV4-1 and TRBJ2-7; D is perhaps TRBD2 (5 bases). This CDR3 is 15 amino acids long. CDR1 MGHRA and CDR2 YSYEKL come from the germline V gene. The V end lost 1 base, the J end lost 1 base, and 11 bases lay between the germline ends. The CDR3 protein is CASSQARGESYEQYF. CDR3 nucleotides: TGCGCCAGCAGCCAAGCACGGGGAGAGTCCTACGAGCAGTACTTC.

The V call is TRBV7-2, the J call TRBJ2-7, with TRBD2 as a possible D gene (6 bases). V was trimmed by 1 base and J by 2 bases, leaving 15 bases between them. This CDR3 spans 16 amino acids. Germline CDR1 is SGHTA and CDR2 is FQGNSA. The CDR3 DNA sequence: TGTGCCAGCAGCTTAGACCTAGCGTCGAGTGCCTACGAGCAGTACTTC. This encodes CASSLDLASSAYEQYF.

The chain combines TRBV19 with TRBJ2-7, with D perhaps being TRBD1 or TRBD2 (5 bases each). CDR1 and CDR2 from the germline V gene are LNHDA and SQIVND (reference sequence). Between the trimmed V and J ends, which lost 6 bases and 5 bases, there was a span of 8 bases. This CDR3 comprises 11 residues. The CDR3 nucleotides read TGTGCCAGTAGCATGGGGGACGAGCAGTACTTC. Its translation is CASSMGDEQYF.

The V call is TRBV5-6, the J call TRBJ2-2; D might be TRBD1 or TRBD2, each matching 5 bases. CDR1 and CDR2 from the germline V gene are SGHDT and YYEEEE. The CDR3 is 15 residues long. The ends were cut back, 4 bases at V and 2 bases at J, with 12 bases in the middle. CDR3 bases: TGTGCCAGCAGCCCACCGGGACCAAACACCGGGGAGCTGTTTTTT. It yields the protein CASSPPGPNTGELFF.

V gene TRBV18 combines with J gene TRBJ2-1, with D perhaps TRBD1 (6 bases). The CDR3 runs to 14 residues. V was trimmed by 3 bases and J by 6 bases, leaving 12 bases between them. CDR1 and CDR2 from the germline V gene are KGHSH and LQKENI. The CDR3 region is CASSPPEGGNEQFF. CDR3 in DNA: TGTGCCAGCTCACCCCCTGAAGGGGGCAATGAGCAGTTCTTC.

The V call is TRBV6-1, the J call TRBJ1-2; D is unresolved. There are 15 residues in the CDR3. The germline V gene encodes CDR1 MNHNS and CDR2 SASEGT. V shed 0 bases and J shed 4 bases, with 12 bases lying between them. The CDR3 nucleotides are TGTGCCAGCAGTGAAGCGGACGAGGCCCTCTATGGCTACACCTTC. It encodes CASSEADEALYGYTF.

V gene TRBV30 combines with J gene TRBJ2-1; D possibly corresponds to TRBD2 (5 bases). From germline, CDR1 is GTSNPN and CDR2 SVGIG (reference sequence). V lost 3 bases, J lost 3 bases, and 6 bases lay in between. CDR3 length: 12 amino acids. The CDR3 spells CAWRDFYNEQFF. As DNA, the CDR3 is TGTGCCTGGAGGGACTTCTACAATGAGCAGTTCTTC. Together with reference TRBV30 and TRBJ2-1, the CDR3 gives the full variable domain: SQTIHQWPATLVQPVGSPLSLECTVEGTSNPNLYWYRQAAGRGLQLLFYSVGIGQISSEVPQNLSASRPQDRQFILSSKKLLLSDSGFYLCAWRDFYNEQFFGPGTRLTVL.

A remark on this clone: The sample contains more than one DNA sequence encoding this CDR3. This chain uses TRBV9 with TRBJ2-2; D unclear. Trimming cost V 0 bases and J 5 bases, with 5 bases left between them. Germline CDR1 and CDR2: SGDLS and YYNGEE. CDR3 length: 13 residues. Here the CDR3 reads CASSVVGTGELFF. CDR3 in DNA: TGTGCCAGCAGCGTAGTGGGTACCGGGGAGCTGTTTTTT.

The V and J genes are TRBV13 and TRBJ2-5, with no clear D. This CDR3 has 14 amino acids. The V end was cut by 8 bases, the J end by 2 bases, with 15 bases between. Germline CDR1 is PRHDT and CDR2 is FYEKMQ (reference sequence). Written as DNA, the CDR3 is TGTGCCAGCGAAAGCTTCGGGTCACAAGAGACCCAGTACTTC. This translates into CASESFGSQETQYF.

This rearrangement joins TRBV29-1 to TRBJ1-2, with 10 bases aligning to TRBD1. CDR1 and CDR2 (germline): SQVTM, ANQGSEA. CDR3 length equals 14 residues. The junction had 2 bases not matched to a gene; V was cut back by 1 base and J by 3 bases. CDR3: CSVEAGTGDYGYTF. The DNA of the CDR3 is TGCAGCGTTGAAGCCGGGACAGGGGACTATGGCTACACCTTC.

This clone has a handful of counts. This sample also contains other DNA sequences that code for the same CDR3. V usage is TRBV27 and J usage is TRBJ2-7, with no clear D. The CDR3 consists of 13 residues. The V and J ends lost 3 bases and 2 bases respectively, with 8 bases between them. Germline assignment: CDR1 MNHEY and CDR2 SMNVEV (reference sequence). The CDR3 sequence: CASSFLGTYEQYF. Here the CDR3 DNA reads TGTGCCAGCAGTTTTCTAGGAACCTACGAGCAGTACTTC.

The V call is TRBV27, the J call TRBJ2-5; TRBD2 agrees at 7 bases. CDR1 and CDR2 from the germline V gene are MNHEY and SMNVEV (reference sequence). The trim removed 0 bases at V and 4 bases at J, leaving 8 bases unmatched. CDR3 length: 16 amino acids. In nucleotides, the CDR3 is TGTGCCAGCAGTTTATCGTGGCTAGCGGCCCGAGAGACCCAGTACTTC. Residues: CASSLSWLAARETQYF.